The rows below give T cell receptor beta chains drawn from one sample of a study of blood T cell repertoires in COVID-19. Clones were sequenced by immunoSEQ multiplex PCR, and TCRdb holds only the in-frame ones, with some missing. Among 75,000 or so clones listed, over 80% were seen once. What was sequenced was peripheral blood. The receptors stem from a woman older than 75 with acute or convalescent COVID-19. Both conserved end residues are part of each CDR3. The order of the fields is J gene, D gene, V gene, CDR3 length, clone size, CDR3 DNA, CDR3 protein. A D gene is named only where the DNA matches it firmly. Clone size is stated in some rows and not others, as once, few, many or a class when expanded.

TRBJ1-2 | TRBD1 | TRBV29-1 | 15 | once | TGCAGCGTTGACCCAAAGGACAGGTGGGCCTATGGCTACACCTTC | CSVDPKDRWAYGYTF
TRBJ1-2 | . | TRBV14 | 13 | . | TGTGCCAGCAGCAATCAGGGTTACTATGGCTACACCTTC | CASSNQGYYGYTF
TRBJ2-2 | TRBD2 | TRBV3-1/TRBV3-2 | 16 | . | TGTGCCAGCAGTTTAGCGGGAGGGCTGAACACCGGGGAGCTGTTTTTT | CASSLAGGLNTGELFF
TRBJ2-7 | TRBD1 | TRBV28 | 14 | . | TGTGCCAGCAGTCCCCCGGGACAGATCTACGAGCAGTACTTC | CASSPPGQIYEQYF
TRBJ1-1 | TRBD1 | TRBV7-2 | 16 | . | TGTGCCAGCAGCTCACCCAAGGGACAGGGGAACACTGAAGCTTTCTTT | CASSSPKGQGNTEAFF
TRBJ1-5 | . | TRBV6-5 | 13 | . | TGTGCCAGCAGTTCTACGGTGTATCAGCCCCAGCATTTT | CASSSTVYQPQHF
TRBJ2-7 | TRBD2 | TRBV4-2 | 18 | . | TGTGCCAGCAGCCAACCCCTGGCTTCTAGCGGGAGCGGCTACGAGCAGTACTTC | CASSQPLASSGSGYEQYF
TRBJ2-6 | . | TRBV19 | 18 | . | TGTGCCAGTAGTATATGGGGAGGACCGTCCTCTGGGGCCAACGTCCTGACTTTC | CASSIWGGPSSGANVLTF
TRBJ1-1 | TRBD1 | TRBV19 | 19 | once | TGTGCCAGTAGTATACAACCGGGACAGCCCTTCCCGATGAACACTGAAGCTTTCTTT | CASSIQPGQPFPMNTEAFF
TRBJ1-2 | . | TRBV5-1 | 15 | . | TGCGCCAGCAGCTTGGCCAGACAGCTTGGGGATGGCTACACCTTC | CASSLARQLGDGYTF
TRBJ1-2 | . | TRBV27 | 16 | . | TGTGCCAGCAGTTCTCTTCTGACACTTTCTAACTATGGCTACACCTTC | CASSSLLTLSNYGYTF
TRBJ2-1 | TRBD2 | TRBV19 | 17 | . | TGTGCCAGTAGGGATGGGACTAGCGGGAGTAGGTACAATGAGCAGTTCTTC | CASRDGTSGSRYNEQFF
TRBJ2-5 | . | TRBV6-2/TRBV6-3 | 13 | few | TGTGCCAGCAGTTACGGCAGGCAAGAGACCCAGTACTTC | CASSYGRQETQYF
TRBJ1-2 | . | TRBV5-5 | 14 | . | TGTGCCAGCAGCTTCGGGGCAGGGGCCGGAGGCTACACCTTC | CASSFGAGAGGYTF